This T cell receptor beta chain came from a study of T cells in Graves' hyperthyroidism and ophthalmopathy. The CDR3 consists of 16 residues. Trimming took off 0 bases at V and 5 bases at J, with 14 bases between the two ends. In germline, CDR1 is LNHNV, CDR2 YYDKDF (reference sequence). This clonotype was found a few times. TCR beta CDR3 regions were amplified from RNA transcripts. TCR CDR3 regions were first amplified by RT-PCR with HTBI primers. TCRdb analysed the multiplex PCR reads with MiXCR anew, one entry per CDR3 protein. Of 450,000 to 600,000 distinct CDR3 sequences in the sample, just under 20% were seen once.

Sequenced: blood. The sequence derives from a middle-aged man with Graves' ophthalmopathy. The chain couples TRBV15 to TRBJ1-5, with D hard to call. CDR3 loop: CATSRDRAGAYQPQHF. CDR3 nucleotide sequence: TGTGCCACCAGCAGAGATCGGGCAGGTGCTTATCAGCCCCAGCATTTT.